Given below is one T cell receptor (beta chain) in context. Patients in Seattle were enrolled during active infection, then followed longitudinally. The source of the sample is a study of blood T cell repertoires in COVID-19. Study context: The study drew acute and convalescent COVID-19 samples from the United States, Italy and Spain. In each case, the material was cDNA or gDNA derived from T cells, B-cell-depleted T cells, or PBMCs.

Trimming at V came to 5 bases and at J to 10 bases, leaving 6 bases not matched to a gene. This CDR3 spans 12 amino acids. The germline gives CDR1 MNHEY, CDR2 SVGAGI. Per the authors' pipeline: Quantification of nucleated cells was approximated via reference gene primer amplification. Repertoires were generated with immunoSEQ multiplex PCR, while TCRdb's copy carries only in-frame clones and drops some. From that table come the V and J calls and clone size; the DNA was used to work out D and trimming. In the table there are roughly 250,000 clones, approximately 87% of which are singletons. Specimen: peripheral blood. The sequence was obtained from a woman aged 25 to 39 with COVID-19, enrolled during active disease. The chain uses TRBV6-5 and TRBJ1-1, with TRBD1 identical over 8 bases. CDR3 nucleotide sequence: TGTGCCAGCAGTCGGCTCAGGGGGCCAGCTTTCTTT. Translated, it gives CASSRLRGPAFF.